One and the same sample provided the 18 T cell receptor beta chains below, sequenced in a study of blood T cell repertoires in COVID-19. TCRdb's table, derived via immunoSEQ multiplex PCR, lists solely in-frame clones and lacks some. The repertoire holds 40,000 to 45,000 clones, roughly 89% seen once, with around 8.2% in the top ten. Sample: peripheral blood. These receptors were obtained from a man in his sixties with active COVID-19.

The gene calls are TRBV13 and TRBJ2-1; 12 bases align to TRBD1. This CDR3 has 18 residues. Per the germline V gene, CDR1 is PRHDT and CDR2 is FYEKMQ (reference sequence). V dropped 4 bases and J dropped 4; count of bases not matched to a gene: 11. CDR3 DNA: TGTGCCAGCAGCTCATTAGAGCCGGGACAGGGGGCGTACAATGAGCAGTTCTTC. Translating gives CASSSLEPGQGAYNEQFF.

The chain links TRBV4-3 to TRBJ1-1; D uncertain. The ends were cut back, 0 bases at V and 4 bases at J, with 15 bases in the middle. The CDR3 loop spans 16 amino acids. Germline CDR1 LGHNA, CDR2 YSLEER. The CDR3 sequence: CASSQDSGLPGTEAFF. Written as DNA, the CDR3 is TGCGCCAGCAGCCAAGATTCCGGATTACCGGGCACTGAAGCTTTCTTT.

Within the sample, this clone is medium-sized (0.01 to 0.1%). This chain connects TRBV4-2 to TRBJ2-7, with 9 nucleotides matching TRBD2. Unmatched junction bases numbered 8, after V lost 3 bases and J lost 5 bases. Germline V gene lookup returns CDR1 LGHNA and CDR2 YNFKEQ. CDR3 size: 15 residues. CDR3 in amino acids: CASSQLAGDADEQYF. CDR3 sequence (DNA): TGTGCCAGCAGCCAGTTAGCGGGAGACGCCGACGAGCAGTACTTC.

The rearrangement uses TRBV6-2 or TRBV6-3 and TRBJ1-4; D is possibly TRBD1 (5 bases). The CDR3 totals 16 residues. Trimming stripped 2 bases from V and 4 bases from J, with 14 bases between. The germline gives CDR1 MNHEY, CDR2 SVGEGT. CDR3 sequence reads: CASSYGREGVNEKLFF. The CDR3 DNA reads as TGTGCCAGCAGTTACGGCAGGGAAGGAGTTAATGAAAAACTGTTTTTT.

The chain is built from TRBV18 and TRBJ1-2; D gene ambiguous. The CDR3 covers 12 residues. In germline, CDR1 is KGHSH, CDR2 LQKENI. The V end lost 6 bases, the J end lost 5 bases, and 10 bases lay between the germline ends. CDR3 residues: CASSRDGYGYTF. CDR3 DNA: TGTGCCAGCTCCCGAGACGGGTATGGCTACACCTTC. The variable domain in full, with the rest retrieved from reference TRBV18 and TRBJ1-2, is NAGVMQNPRHLVRRRGQEARLRCSPMKGHSHVYWYRQLPEEGLKFMVYLQKENIIDESGMPKERFSAEFPKEGPSILRIQQVVRGDSAAYFCASSRDGYGYTFGSGTRLTVV.

The chain carries TRBV5-1 and TRBJ2-3, with D possibly being TRBD1 (5 bases). The CDR3 contains 14 residues. CDR1 and CDR2 from the germline V gene are SGHRS and YFSETQ. V was pared by 6 bases and J by 2 bases, with 13 bases between. CDR3 amino acids: CASTRAEITDTQYF. CDR3 DNA: TGCGCCAGCACCAGGGCGGAGATCACAGATACGCAGTATTTT. The variable domain in full, with the rest retrieved from reference TRBV5-1 and TRBJ2-3, is KAGVTQTPRYLIKTRGQQVTLSCSPISGHRSVSWYQQTPGQGLQFLFEYFSETQRNKGNFPGRFSGRQFSNSRSEMNVSTLELGDSALYLCASTRAEITDTQYFGPGTRLTVL.

V gene TRBV5-1 combines with J gene TRBJ1-5; tentative D call: TRBD1 (6 bases). Per the germline V gene, CDR1 is SGHRS and CDR2 is YFSETQ. The CDR3 is made up of 14 amino acids. Trimming shortened V by 1 base and J by 3 bases, and 8 bases separated the two germline ends. The CDR3 coding sequence is TGCGCCAGCAGCTTGACAGGGAACAATCAGCCCCAGCATTTT. Amino acid sequence: CASSLTGNNQPQHF.

This clone was counted between two and nine times. Other DNA variants within this sample encode the same CDR3. The rearrangement links TRBV29-1 to TRBJ2-7, with a possible D match to TRBD1 (6 bases). The germline CDR1 and CDR2 sequences are SQVTM and ANQGSEA. The CDR3 has 10 residues. The V and J ends lost 5 bases and 7 bases respectively, with 9 bases between them. The CDR3, as DNA: TGCAGCGTTAGAACAGGGGAGCAGTACTTC. This sequence encodes CSVRTGEQYF.

The chain employs TRBV14 and TRBJ2-7, with TRBD1 matching 8 bases. Germline lookup yields CDR1 SGHDN and CDR2 FVKESK. Germline trimming cut 4 bases from V and 3 bases from J; bases unmatched to any gene: 8. The CDR3 length is 15 residues. CDR3 in DNA: TGTGCCAGCAGCCCACGCAGGACAGGGAACTACGAGCAGTACTTC. As protein: CASSPRRTGNYEQYF.

The V and J genes are TRBV6-2 or TRBV6-3 and TRBJ1-2, with TRBD1 as a possible D gene (5 bases). Per the germline V gene, CDR1 is MNHEY and CDR2 is SVGEGT. Trimming removed 0 bases at V and 3 bases at J, with 14 bases between. The CDR3 loop spans 16 amino acids. Written as DNA, the CDR3 is TGTGCCAGCAGTTACTCGACATGGGGCGGGGACTATGGCTACACCTTC. As protein: CASSYSTWGGDYGYTF.

V usage is TRBV18 and J usage is TRBJ2-7; possibly TRBD2 for D (5 bases). This CDR3 has 15 amino acids. The V gene's germline CDR1 is KGHSH and CDR2 LQKENI. Between the trimmed V and J ends, which lost 1 base and 6 bases, there was a span of 16 bases. This chain's CDR3 is CASSPRPGEGSEQYF. CDR3 sequence (DNA): TGTGCCAGCTCACCACGCCCCGGGGAAGGAAGCGAGCAGTACTTC.

The V gene is TRBV5-1, the J gene TRBJ2-2, with 11 nucleotides matching TRBD1. Germline loops: CDR1 SGHRS, CDR2 YFSETQ. V shed 4 bases, J shed 4 bases, and the junction held 6 bases outside the gene matches. The CDR3 has 16 amino acids. The CDR3 DNA reads TGCGCCAGCAGCCCAGGACAGGGGGCGGTCACCGGGGAGCTGTTTTTT. Protein sequence: CASSPGQGAVTGELFF. Together with reference TRBV5-1 and TRBJ2-2, the CDR3 gives the full variable domain: KAGVTQTPRYLIKTRGQQVTLSCSPISGHRSVSWYQQTPGQGLQFLFEYFSETQRNKGNFPGRFSGRQFSNSRSEMNVSTLELGDSALYLCASSPGQGAVTGELFFGEGSRLTVL.

The rearrangement uses TRBV4-1 and TRBJ1-1, with D perhaps matching TRBD1 (5 bases). The germline V gene has CDR1 MGHRA and CDR2 YSYEKL. Trimming shortened V by 1 base and J by 1 base, and 13 bases separated the two germline ends. This CDR3 has 16 residues. The CDR3 sequence is CASSQGGVGTNTEAFF. CDR3 sequence (DNA): TGCGCCAGCAGCCAAGGCGGGGTCGGGACGAACACTGAAGCTTTCTTT.

The genes are TRBV7-2 and TRBJ1-2; D remains unclear. Trimming took off 4 bases at V and 3 bases at J, with 18 bases between the two ends. CDR3 length equals 16 residues. CDR1 is SGHTA and CDR2 is FQGNSA in the germline V gene. For the CDR3, the DNA is TGTGCCAGCAGCTCAGGCTCGGGAGGCCCCGACTATGGCTACACCTTC. Its translation: CASSSGSGGPDYGYTF.

This chain links TRBV7-2 with TRBJ2-2; D not certain. The CDR3 runs 13 residues. Germline V gene sequence: CDR1 SGHTA, CDR2 FQGNSA. Between the trimmed V and J ends, which lost 5 bases and 1 base, there was a span of 5 bases. The CDR3 region has the DNA TGTGCCAGCAGCCCCCGGAACACCGGGGAGCTGTTTTTT. Protein: CASSPRNTGELFF.

The chain links TRBV7-9 to TRBJ2-7, with 11 bases lining up with TRBD2. Germline V CDR1 and CDR2: SEHNR, FQNEAQ (reference sequence). The CDR3 extends over 16 amino acids. Trimming took 2 bases from V and 6 from J; bases not matched to a gene: 9. The CDR3: CASSLLAGGPLGEQYF. The CDR3, as DNA: TGTGCCAGCAGCTTATTAGCGGGAGGGCCGCTTGGCGAGCAGTACTTC.

In its sample, this clone was seen once. The chain is built from TRBV5-6 and TRBJ1-2, with D unclear. The CDR3 spans 13 residues. The V gene lost 2 bases and the J gene lost 8 bases, with 13 bases spanning the gap. Germline values: CDR1 SGHDT, CDR2 YYEEEE. In nucleotides, the CDR3 is TGTGCCAGCAGCTTCTCGGTCTTGGGCGGCTACACCTTC. This encodes CASSFSVLGGYTF.

This rearrangement joins TRBV6-6 to TRBJ2-2; no reliable D call. Germline CDR1 reads MNHNY; CDR2 reads SVGAGI (reference sequence). Trimming cost V 3 bases and J 4 bases, with 12 bases left between them. The CDR3 has 15 residues. DNA of the CDR3: TGTGCCAGCAGTTATCGTGGAGCCGCCACCGGGGAGCTGTTTTTT. Translated, it gives CASSYRGAATGELFF.